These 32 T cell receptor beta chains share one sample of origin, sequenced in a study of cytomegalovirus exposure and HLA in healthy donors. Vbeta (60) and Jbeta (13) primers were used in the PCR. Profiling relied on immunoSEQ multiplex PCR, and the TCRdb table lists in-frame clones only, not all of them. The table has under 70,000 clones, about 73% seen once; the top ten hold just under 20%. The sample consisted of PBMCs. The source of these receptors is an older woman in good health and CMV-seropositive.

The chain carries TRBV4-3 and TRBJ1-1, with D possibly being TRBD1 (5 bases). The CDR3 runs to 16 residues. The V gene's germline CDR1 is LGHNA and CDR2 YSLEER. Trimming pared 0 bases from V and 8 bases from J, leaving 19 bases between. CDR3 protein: CASSQEIYRPMTEAFF. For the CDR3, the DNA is TGCGCCAGCAGCCAAGAAATATACAGGCCCATGACCGAAGCTTTCTTT.

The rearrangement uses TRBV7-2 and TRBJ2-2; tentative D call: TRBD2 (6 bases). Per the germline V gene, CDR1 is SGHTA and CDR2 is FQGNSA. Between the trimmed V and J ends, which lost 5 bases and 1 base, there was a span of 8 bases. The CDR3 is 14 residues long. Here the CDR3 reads CASSRTMNTGELFF. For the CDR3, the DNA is TGTGCCAGCAGCAGGACTATGAACACCGGGGAGCTGTTTTTT.

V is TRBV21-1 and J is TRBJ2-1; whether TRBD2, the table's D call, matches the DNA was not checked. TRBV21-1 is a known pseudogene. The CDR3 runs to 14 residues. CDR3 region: CASSNGQGLVEQFF. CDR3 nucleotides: TGTGCCAGCAGCAATGGGCAGGGACTAGTCGAGCAGTTCTTC.

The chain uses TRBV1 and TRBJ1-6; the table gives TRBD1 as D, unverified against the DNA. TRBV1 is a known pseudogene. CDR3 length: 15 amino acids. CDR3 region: CTKTRTDRGNSPLHF. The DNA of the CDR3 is TGCACCAAGACCAGGACAGATAGGGGAAATTCACCCCTCCACTTT.

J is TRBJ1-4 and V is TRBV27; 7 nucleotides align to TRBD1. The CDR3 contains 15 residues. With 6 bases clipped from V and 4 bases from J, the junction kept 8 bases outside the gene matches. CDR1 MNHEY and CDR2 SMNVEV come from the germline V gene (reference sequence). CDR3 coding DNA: TGTGCCAGCAGGAGCCCGGGACAGCGTAATGAAAAACTGTTTTTT. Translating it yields CASRSPGQRNEKLFF.

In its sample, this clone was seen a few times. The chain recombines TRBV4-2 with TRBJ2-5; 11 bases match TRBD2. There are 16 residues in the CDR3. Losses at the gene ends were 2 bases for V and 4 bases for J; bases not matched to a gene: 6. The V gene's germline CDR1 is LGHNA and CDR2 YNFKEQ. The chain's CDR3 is CASSQNLAGGGETQYF. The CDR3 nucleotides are TGTGCCAGCAGCCAAAACCTAGCGGGGGGCGGAGAGACCCAGTACTTC.

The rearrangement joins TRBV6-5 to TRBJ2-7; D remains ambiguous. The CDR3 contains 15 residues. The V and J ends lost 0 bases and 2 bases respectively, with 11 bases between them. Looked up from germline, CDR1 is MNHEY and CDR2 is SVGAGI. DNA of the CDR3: TGTGCCAGCAGTTACTCGGCAGACTCAACCTACGAGCAGTACTTC. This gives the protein CASSYSADSTYEQYF.

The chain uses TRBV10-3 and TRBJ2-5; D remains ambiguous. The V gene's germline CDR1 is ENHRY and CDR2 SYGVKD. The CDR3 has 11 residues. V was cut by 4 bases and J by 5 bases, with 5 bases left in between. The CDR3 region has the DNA TGTGCCATCAGTGTAAGCGAGACCCAGTACTTC. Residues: CAISVSETQYF.

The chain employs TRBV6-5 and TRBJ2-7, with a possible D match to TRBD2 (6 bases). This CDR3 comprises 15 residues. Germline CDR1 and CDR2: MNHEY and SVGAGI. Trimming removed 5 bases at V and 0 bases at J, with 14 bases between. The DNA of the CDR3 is TGTGCCAGCAGTCCCCGGTTCGGGAGCTCCTACGAGCAGTACTTC. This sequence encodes CASSPRFGSSYEQYF.

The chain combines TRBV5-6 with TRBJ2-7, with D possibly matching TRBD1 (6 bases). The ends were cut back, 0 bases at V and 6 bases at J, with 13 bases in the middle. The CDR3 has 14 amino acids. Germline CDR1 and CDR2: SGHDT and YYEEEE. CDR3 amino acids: CASSLGRGRIEQYF. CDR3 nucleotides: TGTGCCAGCAGCTTGGGAAGGGGGAGAATCGAGCAGTACTTC.

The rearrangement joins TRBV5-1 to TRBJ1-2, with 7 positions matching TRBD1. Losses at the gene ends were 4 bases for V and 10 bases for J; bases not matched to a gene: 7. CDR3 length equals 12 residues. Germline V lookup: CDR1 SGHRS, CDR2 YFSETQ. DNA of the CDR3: TGCGCCAGCAGCGCGCAGGGGGAAAACTACACCTTC. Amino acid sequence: CASSAQGENYTF.

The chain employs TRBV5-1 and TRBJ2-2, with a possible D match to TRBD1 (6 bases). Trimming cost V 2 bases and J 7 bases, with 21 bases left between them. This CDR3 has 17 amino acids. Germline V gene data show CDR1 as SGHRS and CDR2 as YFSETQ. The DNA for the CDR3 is TGCGCCAGCAGCTTTACAGGGCCGGAGTTGACGGTCGGGGAGCTGTTTTTT. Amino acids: CASSFTGPELTVGELFF.

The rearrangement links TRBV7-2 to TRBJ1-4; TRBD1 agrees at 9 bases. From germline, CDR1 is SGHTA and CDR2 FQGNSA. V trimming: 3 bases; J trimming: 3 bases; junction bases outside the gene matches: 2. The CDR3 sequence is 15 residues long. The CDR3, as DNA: TGTGCCAGCAGCTTCGACAGGGGGGCTAATGAAAAACTGTTTTTT. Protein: CASSFDRGANEKLFF.

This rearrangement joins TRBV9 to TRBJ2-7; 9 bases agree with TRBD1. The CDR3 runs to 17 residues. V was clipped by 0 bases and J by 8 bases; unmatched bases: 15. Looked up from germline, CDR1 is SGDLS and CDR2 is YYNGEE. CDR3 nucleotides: TGTGCCAGCAGCGTAGCGTCGGGGTTGGGACAGGGTTCTAAGCAGTACTTC. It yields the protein CASSVASGLGQGSKQYF.

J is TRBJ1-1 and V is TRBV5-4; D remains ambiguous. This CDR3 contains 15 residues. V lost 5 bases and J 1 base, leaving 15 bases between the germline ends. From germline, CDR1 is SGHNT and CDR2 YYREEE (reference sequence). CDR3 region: CASSAGSGSNTEAFF. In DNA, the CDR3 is TGTGCCAGCAGTGCAGGTTCAGGCTCGAACACTGAAGCTTTCTTT.

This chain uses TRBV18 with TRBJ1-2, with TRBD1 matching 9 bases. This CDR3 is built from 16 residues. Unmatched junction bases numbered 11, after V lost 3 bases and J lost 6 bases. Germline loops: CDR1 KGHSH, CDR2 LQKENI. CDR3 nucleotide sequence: TGTGCCAGCTCACCCTTGGGGACAGGGCCAGAGAATGGCTACACCTTC. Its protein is CASSPLGTGPENGYTF.

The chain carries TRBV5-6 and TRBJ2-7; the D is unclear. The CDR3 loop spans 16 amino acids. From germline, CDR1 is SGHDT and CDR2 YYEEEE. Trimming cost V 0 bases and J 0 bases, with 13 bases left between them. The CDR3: CASSLGLSYFSYEQYF. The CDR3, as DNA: TGTGCCAGCAGCTTGGGTTTGTCGTACTTCTCCTACGAGCAGTACTTC.

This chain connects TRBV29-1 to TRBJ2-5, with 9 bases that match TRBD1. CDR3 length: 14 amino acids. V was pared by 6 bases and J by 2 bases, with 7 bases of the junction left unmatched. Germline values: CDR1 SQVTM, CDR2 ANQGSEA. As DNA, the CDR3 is TGCAGCGTCCCCGGGACAGGGACGCAAGAGACCCAGTACTTC. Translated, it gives CSVPGTGTQETQYF.

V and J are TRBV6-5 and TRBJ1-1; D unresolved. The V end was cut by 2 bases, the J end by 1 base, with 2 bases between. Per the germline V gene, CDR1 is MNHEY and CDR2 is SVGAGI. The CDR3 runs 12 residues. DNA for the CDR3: TGTGCCAGCAGTTACCAGAACACTGAAGCTTTCTTT. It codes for CASSYQNTEAFF.

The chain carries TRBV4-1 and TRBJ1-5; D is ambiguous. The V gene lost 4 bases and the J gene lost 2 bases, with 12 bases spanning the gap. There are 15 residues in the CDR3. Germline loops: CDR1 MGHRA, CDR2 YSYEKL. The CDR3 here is CASSRPEFGNQPQHF. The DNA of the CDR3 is TGCGCCAGCAGCCGACCGGAGTTCGGCAATCAGCCCCAGCATTTT.

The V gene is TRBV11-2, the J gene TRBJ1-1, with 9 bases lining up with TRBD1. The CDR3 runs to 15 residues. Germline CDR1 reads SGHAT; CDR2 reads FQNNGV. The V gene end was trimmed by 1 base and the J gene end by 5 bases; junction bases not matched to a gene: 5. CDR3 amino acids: CASSLVGGTGTEAFF. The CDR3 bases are TGTGCCAGCAGCTTAGTAGGTGGGACAGGGACTGAAGCTTTCTTT. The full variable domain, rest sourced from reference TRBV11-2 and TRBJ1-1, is EAGVAQSPRYKIIEKRQSVAFWCNPISGHATLYWYQQILGQGPKLLIQFQNNGVVDDSQLPKDRFSAERLKGVDSTLKIQPAKLEDSAVYLCASSLVGGTGTEAFFGQGTRLTVV.

CDR3 nucleotide sequence: TGTGCCAGCAGCTCCGCCTACGAGCAGTACTTC. This sequence encodes CASSSAYEQYF. This chain uses TRBV7-2 with TRBJ2-7; no definite D call. V was cut by 4 bases and J by 2 bases, with 3 bases left in between. Germline CDR1 is SGHTA and CDR2 is FQGNSA. This CDR3 has 11 amino acids. Combining the CDR3 with reference TRBV7-2 and TRBJ2-7 gives the whole variable domain GAGVSQSPSNKVTEKGKDVELRCDPISGHTALYWYRQSLGQGLEFLIYFQGNSAPDKSGLPSDRFSAERTGGSVSTLTIQRTQQEDSAVYLCASSSAYEQYFGPGTRLTVT.

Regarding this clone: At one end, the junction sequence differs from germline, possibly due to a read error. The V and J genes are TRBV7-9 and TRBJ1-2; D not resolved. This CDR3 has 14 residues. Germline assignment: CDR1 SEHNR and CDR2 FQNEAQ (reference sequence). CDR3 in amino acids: CSSSLRGQENGYTF. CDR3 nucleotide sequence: TGTTCCAGCAGCCTCCGAGGGCAGGAGAATGGCTACACCTTC.

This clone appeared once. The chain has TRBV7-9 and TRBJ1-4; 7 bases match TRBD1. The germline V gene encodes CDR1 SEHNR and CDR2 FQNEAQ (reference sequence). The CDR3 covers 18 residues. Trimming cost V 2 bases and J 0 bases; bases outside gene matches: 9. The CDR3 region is CASSLIDRVGPTNEKLFF. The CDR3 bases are TGTGCCAGCAGCTTAATAGACAGGGTTGGACCAACTAATGAAAAACTGTTTTTT.

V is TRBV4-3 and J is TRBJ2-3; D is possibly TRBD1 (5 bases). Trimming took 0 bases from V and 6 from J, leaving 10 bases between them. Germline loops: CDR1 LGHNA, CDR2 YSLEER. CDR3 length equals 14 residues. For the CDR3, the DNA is TGCGCCAGCAGCCAAGATGGCGCAGGGGATACGCAGTATTTT. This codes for CASSQDGAGDTQYF.

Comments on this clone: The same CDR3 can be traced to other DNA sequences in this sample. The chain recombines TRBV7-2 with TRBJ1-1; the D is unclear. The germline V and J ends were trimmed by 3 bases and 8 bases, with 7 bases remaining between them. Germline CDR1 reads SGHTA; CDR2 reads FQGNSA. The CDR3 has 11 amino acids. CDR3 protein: CASSFGREAFF. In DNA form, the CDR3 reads TGTGCCAGCAGCTTTGGCAGAGAAGCTTTCTTT. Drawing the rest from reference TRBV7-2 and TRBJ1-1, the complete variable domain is GAGVSQSPSNKVTEKGKDVELRCDPISGHTALYWYRQSLGQGLEFLIYFQGNSAPDKSGLPSDRFSAERTGGSVSTLTIQRTQQEDSAVYLCASSFGREAFFGQGTRLTVV.

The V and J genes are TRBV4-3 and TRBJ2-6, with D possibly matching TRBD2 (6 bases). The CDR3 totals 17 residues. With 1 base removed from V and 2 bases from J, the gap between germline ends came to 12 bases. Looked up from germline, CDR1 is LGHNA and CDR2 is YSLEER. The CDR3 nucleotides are TGCGCCAGCAGCCAAGTGGAGGGTAGAGCTGGGGCCAACGTCCTGACTTTC. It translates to CASSQVEGRAGANVLTF.

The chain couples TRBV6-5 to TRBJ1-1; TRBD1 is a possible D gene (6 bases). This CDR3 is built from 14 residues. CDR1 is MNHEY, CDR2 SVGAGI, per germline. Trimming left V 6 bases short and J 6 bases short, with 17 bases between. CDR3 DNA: TGTGCCAGCAGACGGGACAAGACCCAATCTGAAGCTTTCTTT. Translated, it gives CASRRDKTQSEAFF.

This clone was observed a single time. The CDR3 coding sequence is TGTGCCAGCAGCCCAATGACAGGGACCTATGGCTACACCTTC. Translation: CASSPMTGTYGYTF. This chain links TRBV11-2 with TRBJ1-2; TRBD1 agrees at 7 bases. Trimming at V came to 5 bases and at J to 4 bases, leaving 7 bases not matched to a gene. The CDR3 spans 14 residues. Germline loops: CDR1 SGHAT, CDR2 FQNNGV.

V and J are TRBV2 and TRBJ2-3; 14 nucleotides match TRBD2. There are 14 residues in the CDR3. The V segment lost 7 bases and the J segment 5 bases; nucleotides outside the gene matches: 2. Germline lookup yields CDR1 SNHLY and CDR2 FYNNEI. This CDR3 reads CASMGTSGGDTQYF. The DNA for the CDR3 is TGTGCCAGCATGGGGACTAGCGGGGGAGATACGCAGTATTTT. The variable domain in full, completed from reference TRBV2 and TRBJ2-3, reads EPEVTQTPSHQVTQMGQEVILRCVPISNHLYFYWYRQILGQKVEFLVSFYNNEISEKSEIFDDQFSVERPDGSNFTLKIRSTKLEDSAMYFCASMGTSGGDTQYFGPGTRLTVL.

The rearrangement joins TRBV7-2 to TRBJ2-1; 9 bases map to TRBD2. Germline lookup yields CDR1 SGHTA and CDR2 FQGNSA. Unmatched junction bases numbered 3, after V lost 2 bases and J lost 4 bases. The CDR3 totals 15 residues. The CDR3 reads CASSLRAGGYNEQFF. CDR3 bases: TGTGCCAGCAGCTTAAGAGCGGGGGGTTACAATGAGCAGTTCTTC.

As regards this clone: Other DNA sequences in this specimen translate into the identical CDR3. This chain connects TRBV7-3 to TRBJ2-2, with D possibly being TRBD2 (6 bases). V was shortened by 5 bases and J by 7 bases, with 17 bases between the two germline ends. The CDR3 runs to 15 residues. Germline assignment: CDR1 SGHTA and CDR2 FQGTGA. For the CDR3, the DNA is TGTGCCAGCAGCGCCTCCCGGGGGTCCGGCGGGGAGCTGTTTTTT. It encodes CASSASRGSGGELFF.